This TCR beta chain is drawn from a study of early T cells in non-severe SARS-CoV-2 infection. The ends were cut back, 2 bases at V and 7 bases at J, with 14 bases in the middle. This CDR3 is built from 14 residues. Germline CDR1 MNHEY, CDR2 SMNVEV (reference sequence). MiXCR, run by TCRdb on the 5' RACE reads, gives a single entry per CDR3 protein. This table holds roughly 69,000 distinct CDR3 sequences, roughly 9% found once. The sequence derives from an adult who was a healthcare worker with PCR-confirmed SARS-CoV-2 infection or an uninfected control (not recorded which). The chain has TRBV27 and TRBJ2-5; D not resolved. Sequenced material: whole blood, taken at baseline. The CDR3 here is CASSLGLGLGTQYF. For the CDR3, the DNA is TGTGCCAGCAGTTTAGGTCTCGGGCTCGGGACCCAGTACTTC.